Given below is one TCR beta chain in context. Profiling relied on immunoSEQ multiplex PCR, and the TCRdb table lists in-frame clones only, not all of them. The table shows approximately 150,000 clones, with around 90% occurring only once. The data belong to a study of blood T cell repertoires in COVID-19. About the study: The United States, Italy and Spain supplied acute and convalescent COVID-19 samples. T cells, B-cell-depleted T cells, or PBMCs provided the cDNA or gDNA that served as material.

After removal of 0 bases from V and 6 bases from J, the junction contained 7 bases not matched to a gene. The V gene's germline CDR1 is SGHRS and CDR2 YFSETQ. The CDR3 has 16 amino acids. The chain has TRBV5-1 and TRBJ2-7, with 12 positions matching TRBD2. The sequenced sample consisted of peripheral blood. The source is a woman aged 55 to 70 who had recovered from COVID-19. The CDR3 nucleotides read TGCGCCAGCAGCTTGGCCCAGACTAGCGGGGGTTCCGAGCAGTACTTC. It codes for CASSLAQTSGGSEQYF. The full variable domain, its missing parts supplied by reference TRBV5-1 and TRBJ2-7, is KAGVTQTPRYLIKTRGQQVTLSCSPISGHRSVSWYQQTPGQGLQFLFEYFSETQRNKGNFPGRFSGRQFSNSRSEMNVSTLELGDSALYLCASSLAQTSGGSEQYFGPGTRLTVT.